This entry describes one T cell receptor (beta chain). Authors' data handling: Estimated nucleated cell counts came from reference gene primer amplification. Data came from immunoSEQ multiplex PCR; TCRdb stores just in-frame clones and leaves some out. The D gene and trimming were derived from the DNA, and the V and J assignments and clone size from that table. The data contain approximately 260,000 clones, more than 75% of them seen just once; the ten biggest clones take up approximately 6.6%. This specimen belongs to a study of blood T cell repertoires in COVID-19. Turning to the study itself: The United States, Italy and Spain were the sources of the acute and convalescent COVID-19 samples.

V dropped 0 bases and J dropped 8; count of bases not matched to a gene: 10. The germline V gene has CDR1 GTSNPN and CDR2 SVGIG (reference sequence). The length of the CDR3 is 15 residues. The age range of participants was about 18 to 90 years, with residence in under 25 US areas. Participants' own reports of clinical history determined their cohort assignment. J is TRBJ1-2 and V is TRBV30; the match to TRBD1 covers 9 bases. The clonotype originates from a woman between 50 and 59 years old who had been exposed to COVID-19. The sequenced sample consisted of PBMCs or T cells enriched from blood (not recorded which). The CDR3 coding sequence is TGTGCCTGGAGTGTCGGACCCGGGACAGGGTACGGCTACACCTTC. Its translation is CAWSVGPGTGYGYTF.